The rows below give T cell receptor beta chains drawn from one sample of a study of T cell repertoires in cytomegalovirus infection. One entry per CDR3 protein, called by TCRdb with MiXCR from the reads. This table has roughly 350,000 distinct CDR3 sequences, just under 35% appearing once. These receptors lack a known antigen. The source was cultured PBMCs, collected from culture after CMV antigen stimulation. The receptors here all came from a human donor in good health (CMV status not recorded). Some clones in this sample may be carry-over from other donors' samples. The CDR3 runs from the conserved cysteine through the conserved F or W. D genes are given only for firm matches.

J gene,V gene,D gene,CDR3 protein
TRBJ2-5,TRBV20-1,.,CSASLSGWYQETQYF
TRBJ2-3,TRBV4-3,.,CASSQGPGHQSTDTQYF
TRBJ2-2,TRBV7-2,.,CASSLARSNTGELFF
TRBJ2-3,TRBV12-3/TRBV12-4,TRBD1,CASSFAGTDDTQYF
TRBJ2-7,TRBV6-6,TRBD2,CASSYSGLAPPYEQYF
TRBJ2-5,TRBV7-6,TRBD1,CASSQTGIGETQYF
TRBJ1-2,TRBV7-2,.,CASSQQELEGYGYTF
TRBJ2-7,TRBV7-2,TRBD2,CASSFFPAGGPYEQYF
TRBJ2-5,TRBV7-9,.,CASQPGQITGTQYF
TRBJ2-1,TRBV29-1,TRBD2,CSVERNGGTRFF
TRBJ2-7,TRBV6-5,.,CASSLSAGTYYEQYF
TRBJ2-5,TRBV20-1,.,CSARDRGQVGREQQETQYF
TRBJ1-2,TRBV9,.,CASSAETTGIRGYTF
TRBJ2-1,TRBV29-1,TRBD2,CSGGDLAGIDDEQFF
TRBJ1-1,TRBV25-1,.,CASSEFSENTEAFF
TRBJ2-3,TRBV20-1,.,CSARRGEATTDTQYF
TRBJ2-4,TRBV12-3/TRBV12-4,.,CASSLHGQNIQYF
TRBJ2-5,TRBV7-2,.,CASTSDRARGTQYF
TRBJ2-3,TRBV4-2,.,CASSQEGAVTDTQYF
TRBJ2-1,TRBV5-3,.,CASSLSWGAYNEQFF
TRBJ2-7,TRBV6-5,.,CASSDTGTLSYEQYF
TRBJ2-5,TRBV7-2,.,CASSQDRGETQYF
TRBJ1-5,TRBV12-3/TRBV12-4,TRBD1,CASSGTGGRDQPQHF
TRBJ1-2,TRBV7-2,TRBD1,CASSLDTRTGMSYGYTF
TRBJ2-2,TRBV7-8,.,CACRFQQGPGELFF
TRBJ2-2,TRBV19,.,CASSIGSNTGELFF
TRBJ2-1,TRBV20-1,TRBD2,CSAAAGTSVNEQFF
TRBJ2-7,TRBV12-3/TRBV12-4,TRBD2,CASSTSGNTYEQYF
TRBJ2-3,TRBV7-2,.,CASSPADTQYF
TRBJ2-1,TRBV19,TRBD2,CASSIQAGGLTYNEQFF
TRBJ2-7,TRBV27,TRBD2,CASSLAGRPYEQYF
TRBJ2-4,TRBV19,.,CASGPGQYIQYF
TRBJ2-3,TRBV6-1,TRBD1,CASRIGRGLGTDTQYF
TRBJ2-3,TRBV7-2,TRBD2,CASGLAGGPGRQYF
TRBJ2-5,TRBV5-1,.,CASSLGPLRETQYF
TRBJ2-3,TRBV11-2,TRBD2,CASSSRPSGRRSTDTQYF
TRBJ2-1,TRBV28,.,CASSLGAFYNEQFF
TRBJ2-7,TRBV7-2,.,CASSLRRAQSSYEQYF
TRBJ2-7,TRBV9,.,CASSLRQMGEQYF
TRBJ2-2,TRBV6-1,.,CASTQTRRGELFF
TRBJ1-2,TRBV7-2,.,CASSLDPGQAYYGYTF
TRBJ1-1,TRBV18,.,CASSPPSANTEAFF